This is a list of T cell receptor beta chains from one sample in a study of T cell responses to AZD1222 COVID-19 vaccine. Sequencing was performed with immunoSEQ multiplex PCR; in TCRdb, only in-frame clones are kept and a portion is missing. The table shows 90,000 to 95,000 clones, with 65% to 90% occurring only once. The material was peripheral blood, obtained on day 0 of AZD1222 vaccination. The receptors stem from an adult in good health. CDR3s include the opening cysteine and the closing phenylalanine or tryptophan.

len: 16; v_gene: TRBV5-4; CDR3aa: CASTLTRDYLTDTQYF
len: 11; v_gene: TRBV7-8; CDR3aa: CASSFVHEQYF
len: 15; v_gene: TRBV6-6; CDR3aa: CASSVREAPGSPLHF
len: 16; v_gene: TRBV6-2/TRBV6-3; CDR3aa: CASSYSMGYSNQPQHF
len: 16; v_gene: TRBV6-1; CDR3aa: CASSGATSGGQETQYF
len: 12; v_gene: TRBV29-1; CDR3aa: CSVEEGSGELFF
len: 16; v_gene: TRBV19; CDR3aa: CASSPVAGLGVGEQFF
len: 14; v_gene: TRBV4-1; CDR3aa: CASSRTGEKGGYTF
len: 16; v_gene: TRBV5-1; CDR3aa: CASSRVTQEYNYGYTF
len: 17; v_gene: TRBV9; CDR3aa: CASSLGVGGTSVNEQFF
len: 13; v_gene: TRBV6-6; CDR3aa: CASSLREYQPQHF
len: 17; v_gene: TRBV5-1; CDR3aa: CASSYVGGGSGANVLTF
len: 15; v_gene: TRBV28; CDR3aa: CASSLLAQNNQPQHF
len: 11; v_gene: TRBV2; CDR3aa: CASREGTEAFF
len: 16; v_gene: TRBV3-1/TRBV3-2; CDR3aa: CASSQAGAYSNQPQHF
len: 17; v_gene: TRBV27; CDR3aa: CASSFWDRGLGANVLTF
len: 13; v_gene: TRBV7-9; CDR3aa: CASFLTMNTEAFF
len: 14; v_gene: TRBV11-2; CDR3aa: CASSLDRGSDEQFF
len: 14; v_gene: TRBV10-1; CDR3aa: CASSGSGRLNEQFF
len: 14; v_gene: TRBV2; CDR3aa: CASSGQALSYGYTF
len: 14; v_gene: TRBV27; CDR3aa: CASIPGEAKNIQYF
len: 18; v_gene: TRBV3-1/TRBV3-2; CDR3aa: CASSQDPSGGSGANVLTF
len: 15; v_gene: TRBV28; CDR3aa: CASSTGGKLDYGYTF
len: 13; v_gene: TRBV25-1; CDR3aa: CASSQGVYYEQYF
len: 13; v_gene: TRBV11-2; CDR3aa: CASSLGQLDGYTF
len: 17; v_gene: TRBV12-5; CDR3aa: CASGLERDGTLRHEQYF
len: 16; v_gene: TRBV6-1; CDR3aa: CASSETGGPRAYGYTF
len: 15; v_gene: TRBV29-1; CDR3aa: CSVSETGGPNQPQHF
len: 13; v_gene: TRBV30; CDR3aa: CAWSVQGGNTIYF